The 20 T cell receptor beta chains below all came from one sample that was sequenced in a study of cytomegalovirus exposure and HLA in healthy donors. A multiplex PCR was run with 60 Vbeta primers and 13 Jbeta primers. Sequencing used immunoSEQ multiplex PCR; TCRdb keeps in-frame clones, though not all of them. The sample shows 100,000 or so clones, roughly four fifths of them seen only once. Material: PBMCs. These receptor sequences come from a man aged 40-50 years in good health and CMV-seronegative.

The V and J genes are TRBV10-2 and TRBJ2-3; 8 bases align to TRBD2. V dropped 6 bases and J dropped 5; count of bases not matched to a gene: 10. Per germline, CDR1 WSHSY and CDR2 SAAADI. This CDR3 has 15 amino acids. CDR3 DNA sequence: TGCGCCAGCAGAGCTGAGCGGGGGTATGAAGATACGCAGTATTTT. Encoded protein: CASRAERGYEDTQYF.

The genes are TRBV6-5 and TRBJ2-7; D remains ambiguous. V lost 2 bases to trimming and J lost 0 bases, with 8 bases between them. Germline V lookup: CDR1 MNHEY, CDR2 SVGAGI. The CDR3 totals 14 residues. This CDR3 is CASSYLADSYEQYF. The CDR3 nucleotides read TGTGCCAGCAGTTACCTGGCAGACTCCTACGAGCAGTACTTC.

The chain couples TRBV4-1 to TRBJ1-4, with D maybe TRBD1 (5 bases). The CDR3 runs 17 residues. Trimming removed 3 bases from V and 8 bases from J, with 22 bases in between. The germline V gene has CDR1 MGHRA and CDR2 YSYEKL. The CDR3 coding sequence is TGCGCCAGCAGCCAGTCCCCGCAGGGCCGTCTACGGGAAAAACTGTTTTTT. This gives the protein CASSQSPQGRLREKLFF.

The V gene is TRBV14, the J gene TRBJ1-4; D is possibly TRBD1 (5 bases). Germline V gene data show CDR1 as SGHDN and CDR2 as FVKESK. The ends were cut back, 5 bases at V and 0 bases at J, with 13 bases in the middle. There are 16 residues in the CDR3. The CDR3 is CASSKYRLATNEKLFF. DNA for the CDR3: TGTGCCAGCAGCAAATACAGGCTTGCAACTAATGAAAAACTGTTTTTT.

The chain recombines TRBV30 with TRBJ2-7, with D maybe TRBD2 (5 bases). CDR1 and CDR2 (germline): GTSNPN, SVGIG (reference sequence). CDR3 size: 12 residues. The germline V and J ends were trimmed by 2 bases and 1 base, with 6 bases remaining between them. The CDR3 spells CAWSPGSYEQYF. The DNA for the CDR3 is TGTGCCTGGAGTCCGGGATCCTACGAGCAGTACTTC.

The chain combines TRBV4-3 with TRBJ2-2; 7 nucleotides align to TRBD2. With V trimmed by 0 bases and J by 6 bases, 7 bases remained unmatched. The CDR3 extends over 16 amino acids. The germline gives CDR1 LGHNA, CDR2 YSLEER. The CDR3 region is CASSQEPPGGAGELFF. The CDR3 DNA is TGCGCCAGCAGCCAAGAACCCCCTGGGGGGGCCGGGGAGCTGTTTTTT.

This clone was seen more than once but under ten times. The chain combines TRBV7-2 with TRBJ1-5, with 7 positions matching TRBD1. V shed 4 bases, J shed 5 bases, and the junction held 2 bases outside the gene matches. The CDR3 has 13 amino acids. Germline lookup yields CDR1 SGHTA and CDR2 FQGNSA. The CDR3 reads CASSSRGDQPQHF. The CDR3 coding sequence is TGTGCCAGCAGCTCCAGGGGGGATCAGCCCCAGCATTTT.

The CDR3 DNA follows: TGTGCCAGTAGTATAGTAGTTAACAATGAGCAGTTCTTC. Its translation: CASSIVVNNEQFF. The chain employs TRBV19 and TRBJ2-1; D is ambiguous. The CDR3 sequence is 13 residues long. Trimming stripped 1 base from V and 5 bases from J, with 6 bases between. Germline CDR1 is LNHDA and CDR2 is SQIVND (reference sequence).

The V call is TRBV6-5, the J call TRBJ1-4, with 7 bases identical to TRBD1. Per the germline V gene, CDR1 is MNHEY and CDR2 is SVGAGI. V was pared by 7 bases and J by 10 bases, with 9 bases of the junction left unmatched. The CDR3 spans 13 residues. CDR3 loop: CASTSTDRAKLFF. The CDR3 DNA is TGTGCCAGCACCTCTACAGACAGGGCAAAACTGTTTTTT.

This clone showed up just a few times. The V call is TRBV4-2, the J call TRBJ2-2, with D possibly TRBD2 on 6 matching bases. Germline loops: CDR1 LGHNA, CDR2 YNFKEQ. This CDR3 contains 17 residues. V dropped 2 bases and J dropped 1 base, with 14 bases sitting between them. The CDR3 DNA follows: TGTGCCAGCAGCCAAAAGCTTGCGGGAAGGAACACCGGGGAGCTGTTTTTT. This gives the protein CASSQKLAGRNTGELFF.

The chain is built from TRBV5-1 and TRBJ1-2, with 8 bases that match TRBD1. Germline V CDR1 and CDR2: SGHRS, YFSETQ. The CDR3 length is 15 residues. Losses at the gene ends were 2 bases for V and 9 bases for J; bases not matched to a gene: 12. CDR3 in DNA: TGCGCCAGCAGCTTAAGGACAGGGTCTTGGACGAGCTACACCTTC. This gives the protein CASSLRTGSWTSYTF.

J is TRBJ2-7 and V is TRBV4-3; TRBD2 might be the D (6 bases). Germline V gene data show CDR1 as LGHNA and CDR2 as YSLEER. V lost 3 bases and J lost 3, with 12 bases in between. This CDR3 is built from 14 residues. The CDR3 loop is CASSHGRGRYEQYF. The DNA for the CDR3 is TGCGCCAGCAGCCACGGGAGAGGGCGCTACGAGCAGTACTTC.

This clone was found a few times. CDR3 sequence reads: CASSLGLAGGTDTQYF. The CDR3 nucleotides read TGTGCCAGCAGCTTGGGACTAGCGGGGGGCACAGATACGCAGTATTTT. The chain links TRBV5-6 to TRBJ2-3; TRBD2 matches 12 bases. Germline V gene lookup returns CDR1 SGHDT and CDR2 YYEEEE. Trimming at V came to 0 bases and at J to 1 base, leaving 0 bases not matched to a gene. This CDR3 comprises 16 residues.

This clone was detected a few times. This chain links TRBV5-1 with TRBJ2-2; 7 bases are a match to TRBD1. J was trimmed by 2 bases and V by 0 bases; bases with no gene match: 13. The CDR3 runs 19 residues. The germline gives CDR1 SGHRS, CDR2 YFSETQ. The CDR3 DNA reads as TGCGCCAGCAGCTTGGATAATCTTAGGACAGGACCTAACACCGGGGAGCTGTTTTTT. Amino acid sequence: CASSLDNLRTGPNTGELFF.

This clone showed up just a few times. V usage is TRBV12-2 and J usage is TRBJ2-5; the table's D gene call, TRBD1, was not cross checked with the DNA. TRBV12-2 is designated a pseudogene. This CDR3 comprises 15 residues. CDR3 amino acids: CASRLRGTLRETQYF. For the CDR3, the DNA is TGTGCAAGTCGCTTAAGGGGCACGCTACGGGAGACCCAGTACTTC.

This clone occurred once. V is TRBV5-4 and J is TRBJ1-2; the D is unclear. V lost 2 bases, J lost 8 bases, and 16 bases lay in between. The CDR3 contains 14 residues. Germline V gene sequence: CDR1 SGHNT, CDR2 YYREEE (reference sequence). This chain's CDR3 is CASSFSSPSYGYTF. The CDR3 DNA sequence: TGTGCCAGCAGCTTTTCGAGCCCCTCTTACGGCTACACCTTC. The full variable domain, rest sourced from reference TRBV5-4 and TRBJ1-2, is ETGVTQSPTHLIKTRGQQVTLRCSSQSGHNTVSWYQQALGQGPQFIFQYYREEENGRGNFPPRFSGLQFPNYSSELNVNALELDDSALYLCASSFSSPSYGYTFGSGTRLTVV.

This clone was seen a handful of times. The chain couples TRBV4-3 to TRBJ1-4, with D possibly matching TRBD1 (5 bases). The CDR3 is made up of 16 amino acids. Trimming took 4 bases from V and 3 from J, leaving 15 bases between them. Germline assignment: CDR1 LGHNA and CDR2 YSLEER. CDR3 protein: CASSPRRGASNEKLFF. The CDR3 nucleotides read TGCGCCAGCAGCCCCAGACGTGGGGCGTCTAATGAAAAACTGTTTTTT.

Only a few counts were recorded for this clone. The CDR3 loop is CASSLELGGLNEQFF. The CDR3 nucleotides are TGTGCCAGCAGCTTAGAATTAGGAGGACTCAATGAGCAGTTCTTC. The chain joins TRBV11-2 to TRBJ2-1; possible D gene TRBD2, 5 bases. Germline V lookup: CDR1 SGHAT, CDR2 FQNNGV. V was clipped by 0 bases and J by 6 bases, with 12 bases between them. The CDR3 runs 15 residues.

This rearrangement joins TRBV7-3 to TRBJ2-3, with 11 bases aligning to TRBD2. This CDR3 region has 18 residues. Germline lookup yields CDR1 SGHTA and CDR2 FQGTGA. V was pared by 5 bases and J by 2 bases, with 12 bases of the junction left unmatched. The CDR3 spells CASSNGRLAGGLTDTQYF. Written as DNA, the CDR3 is TGTGCCAGCAGCAACGGCCGCCTAGCGGGGGGACTCACAGATACGCAGTATTTT. The variable domain in full, with the rest retrieved from reference TRBV7-3 and TRBJ2-3, is GAGVSQTPSNKVTEKGKYVELRCDPISGHTALYWYRQSLGQGPEFLIYFQGTGAADDSGLPNDRFFAVRPEGSVSTLKIQRTERGDSAVYLCASSNGRLAGGLTDTQYFGPGTRLTVL.

This chain uses TRBV6-6 with TRBJ1-2; a possible D gene is TRBD1 (5 bases). Germline lookup yields CDR1 MNHNY and CDR2 SVGAGI (reference sequence). The CDR3 runs to 15 residues. The V end was cut by 6 bases, the J end by 4 bases, with 18 bases between. Written as DNA, the CDR3 is TGTGCCAGCAGCCCCCAACTGGGGCGCGTCTATGGCTACACCTTC. It codes for CASSPQLGRVYGYTF.